This T cell receptor beta chain was recovered during a study of shared clonotypes between healthy human individuals. Study background: In total, the donors were a couple of women and three men aged 18 to 49.

Every donor was a Caucasian adult from Nashville, Tennessee. Concerning this clone itself: Its specificity is not known.

Trimming took 5 bases from V and 4 from J, leaving 17 bases between them. Germline CDR1 reads MDHEN; CDR2 reads SYDVKM. The CDR3 contains 15 residues. Study results and limitations: Clonotype sharing among donors was thought likely to change with sequencing depth.

DNA from unsorted PBMC was sequenced on ten immunoSEQ deep assay plates. Assay used: immunoSEQ multiplex PCR; TCRdb lists only in-frame clones, some missing. Here the sample spans about 490,000 clones, approximately 82% being singletons. The TCR originated in a woman aged 40-49 years in good health. Some clones in this sample may be carry-over from other donors' samples. The V and J genes are TRBV28 and TRBJ2-5; D uncertain. Sequencing was performed on PBMCs. CDR3 sequence: CASSPRAQNRETQYF. CDR3 nucleotides: TGTGCCAGCAGTCCCCGGGCCCAGAATCGAGAGACCCAGTACTTC.